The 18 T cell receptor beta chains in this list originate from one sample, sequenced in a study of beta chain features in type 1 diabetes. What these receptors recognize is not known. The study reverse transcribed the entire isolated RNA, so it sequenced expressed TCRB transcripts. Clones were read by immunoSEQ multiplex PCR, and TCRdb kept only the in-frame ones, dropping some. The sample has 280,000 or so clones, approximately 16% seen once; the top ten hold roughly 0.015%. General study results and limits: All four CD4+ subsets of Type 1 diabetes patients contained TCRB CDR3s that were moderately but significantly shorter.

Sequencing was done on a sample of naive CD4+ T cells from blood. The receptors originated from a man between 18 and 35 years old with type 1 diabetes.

CDR3 protein: CATSRARYSSYEQYF. CDR3 in DNA: TGTGCCACCAGCAGAGCTAGGTATTCCTCTTACGAGCAGTACTTC. The rearrangement links TRBV15 to TRBJ2-7; D remains unclear. The CDR3 is made up of 15 amino acids. CDR1 is LNHNV and CDR2 is YYDKDF in the germline V gene (reference sequence). V was trimmed by 1 base and J by 4 bases, leaving 14 bases between them. The variable domain in full, with the rest retrieved from reference TRBV15 and TRBJ2-7, is DAMVIQNPRYQVTQFGKPVTLSCSQTLNHNVMYWYQQKSSQAPKLLFHYYDKDFNNEADTPDNFQSRRPNTSFCFLDIRSPGLGDTAMYLCATSRARYSSYEQYFGPGTRLTVT.

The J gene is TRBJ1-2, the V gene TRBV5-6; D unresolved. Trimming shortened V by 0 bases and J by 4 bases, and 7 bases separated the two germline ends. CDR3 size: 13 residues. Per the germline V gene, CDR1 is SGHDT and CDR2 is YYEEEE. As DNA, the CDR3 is TGTGCCAGCAGCTTGGGCGGCCCCTATGGCTACACCTTC. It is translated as CASSLGGPYGYTF.

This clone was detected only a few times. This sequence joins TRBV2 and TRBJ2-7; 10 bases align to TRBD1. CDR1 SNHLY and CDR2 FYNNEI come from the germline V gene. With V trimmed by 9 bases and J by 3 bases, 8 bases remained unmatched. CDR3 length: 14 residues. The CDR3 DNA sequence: TGTGCCAGTACTAGAGACAGGGGGCTCTACGAGCAGTACTTC. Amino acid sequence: CASTRDRGLYEQYF.

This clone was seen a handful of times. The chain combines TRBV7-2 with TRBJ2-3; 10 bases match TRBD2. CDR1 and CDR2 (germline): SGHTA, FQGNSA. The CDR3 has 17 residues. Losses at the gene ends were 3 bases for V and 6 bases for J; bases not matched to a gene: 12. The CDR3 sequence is CASSLIAGGLPGDTQYF. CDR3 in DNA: TGTGCCAGCAGCTTGATAGCGGGGGGACTTCCGGGTGATACGCAGTATTTT.

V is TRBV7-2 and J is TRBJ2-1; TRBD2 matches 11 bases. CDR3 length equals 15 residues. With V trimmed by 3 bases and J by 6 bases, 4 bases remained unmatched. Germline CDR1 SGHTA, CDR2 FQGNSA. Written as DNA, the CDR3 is TGTGCCAGCAGCTTCACTAGCGGGGGTGGCAATGAGCAGTTCTTC. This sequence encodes CASSFTSGGGNEQFF.

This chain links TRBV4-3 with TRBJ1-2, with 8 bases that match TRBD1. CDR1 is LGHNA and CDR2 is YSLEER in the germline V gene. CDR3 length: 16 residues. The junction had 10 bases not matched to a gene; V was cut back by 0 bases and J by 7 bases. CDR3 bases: TGCGCCAGCAGCCAAGATGGGGCCAGGGGGCGCTTTGGCTACACCTTC. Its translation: CASSQDGARGRFGYTF.

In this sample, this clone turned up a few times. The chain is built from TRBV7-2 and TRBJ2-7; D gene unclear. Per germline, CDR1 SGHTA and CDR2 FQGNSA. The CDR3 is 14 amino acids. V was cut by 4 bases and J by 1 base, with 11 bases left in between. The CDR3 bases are TGTGCCAGCAGCTCCAACCGGGTTTCCTACGAGCAGTACTTC. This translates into CASSSNRVSYEQYF.

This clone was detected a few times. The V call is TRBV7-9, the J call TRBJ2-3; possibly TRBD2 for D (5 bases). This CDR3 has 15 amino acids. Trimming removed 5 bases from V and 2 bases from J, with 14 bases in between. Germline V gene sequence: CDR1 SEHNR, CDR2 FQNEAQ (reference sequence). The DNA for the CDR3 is TGTGCCAGCAGCCAAGCAGGACTTTCCACAGATACGCAGTATTTT. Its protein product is CASSQAGLSTDTQYF. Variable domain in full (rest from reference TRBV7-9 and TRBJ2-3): DTGVSQNPRHKITKRGQNVTFRCDPISEHNRLYWYRQTLGQGPEFLTYFQNEAQLEKSRLLSDRFSAERPKGSFSTLEIQRTEQGDSAMYLCASSQAGLSTDTQYFGPGTRLTVL.

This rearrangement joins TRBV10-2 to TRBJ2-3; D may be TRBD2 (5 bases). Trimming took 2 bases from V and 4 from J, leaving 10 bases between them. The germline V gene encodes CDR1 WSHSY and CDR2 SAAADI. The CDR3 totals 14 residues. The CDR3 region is CASSEPGNADTQYF. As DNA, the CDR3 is TGCGCCAGCAGTGAGCCGGGGAATGCAGATACGCAGTATTTT.

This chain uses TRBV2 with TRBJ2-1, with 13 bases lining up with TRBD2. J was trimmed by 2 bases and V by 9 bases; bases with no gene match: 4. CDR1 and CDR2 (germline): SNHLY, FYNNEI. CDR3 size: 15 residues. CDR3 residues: CARGGTSGTYNEQFF. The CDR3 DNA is TGTGCCAGGGGAGGGACTAGCGGGACCTACAATGAGCAGTTCTTC.

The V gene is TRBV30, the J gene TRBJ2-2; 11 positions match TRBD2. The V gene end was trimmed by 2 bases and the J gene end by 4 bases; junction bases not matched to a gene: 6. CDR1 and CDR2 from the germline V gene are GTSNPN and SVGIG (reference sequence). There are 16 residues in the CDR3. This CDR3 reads CAWSPLAGGITGELFF. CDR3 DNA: TGTGCCTGGAGTCCTTTAGCGGGAGGGATCACCGGGGAGCTGTTTTTT.

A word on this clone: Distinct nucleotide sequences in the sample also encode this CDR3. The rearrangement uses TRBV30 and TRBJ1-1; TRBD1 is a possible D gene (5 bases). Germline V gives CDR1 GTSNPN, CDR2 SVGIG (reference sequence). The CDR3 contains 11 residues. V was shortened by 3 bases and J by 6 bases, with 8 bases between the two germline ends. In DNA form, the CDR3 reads TGTGCCTGGAGGGGAGGGGCTGAAGCTTTCTTT. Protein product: CAWRGGAEAFF. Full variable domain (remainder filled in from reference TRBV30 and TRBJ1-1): SQTIHQWPATLVQPVGSPLSLECTVEGTSNPNLYWYRQAAGRGLQLLFYSVGIGQISSEVPQNLSASRPQDRQFILSSKKLLLSDSGFYLCAWRGGAEAFFGQGTRLTVV.

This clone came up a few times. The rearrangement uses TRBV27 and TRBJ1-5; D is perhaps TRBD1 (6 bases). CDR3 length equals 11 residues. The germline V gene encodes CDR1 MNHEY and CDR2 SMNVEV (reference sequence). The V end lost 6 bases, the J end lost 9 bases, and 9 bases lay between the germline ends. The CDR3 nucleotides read TGTGCCAGCAGGGACAGAGCGCCCCAGCATTTT. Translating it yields CASRDRAPQHF.

CDR3: CASSLAGGLDEQFF. CDR3 DNA: TGTGCCAGCAGCTTGGCGGGAGGTCTCGATGAGCAGTTCTTC. The chain employs TRBV6-1 and TRBJ2-1; TRBD2 matches 8 bases. With V trimmed by 6 bases and J by 8 bases, 9 bases remained unmatched. This CDR3 comprises 14 residues. CDR1 and CDR2 (germline): MNHNS, SASEGT.

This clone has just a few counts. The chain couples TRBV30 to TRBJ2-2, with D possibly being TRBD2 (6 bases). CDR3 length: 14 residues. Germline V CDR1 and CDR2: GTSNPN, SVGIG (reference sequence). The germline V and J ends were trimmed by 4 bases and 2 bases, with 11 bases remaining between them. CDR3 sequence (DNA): TGTGCCTGGAAGCGGGCCGCAAACACCGGGGAGCTGTTTTTT. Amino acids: CAWKRAANTGELFF.

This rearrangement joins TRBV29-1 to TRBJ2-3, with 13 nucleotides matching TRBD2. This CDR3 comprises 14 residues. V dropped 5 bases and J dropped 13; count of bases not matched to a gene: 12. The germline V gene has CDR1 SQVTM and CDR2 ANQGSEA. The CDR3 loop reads CSVFGLAGALPEYF. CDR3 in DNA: TGCAGCGTTTTTGGACTAGCGGGAGCTCTTCCGGAGTATTTT.

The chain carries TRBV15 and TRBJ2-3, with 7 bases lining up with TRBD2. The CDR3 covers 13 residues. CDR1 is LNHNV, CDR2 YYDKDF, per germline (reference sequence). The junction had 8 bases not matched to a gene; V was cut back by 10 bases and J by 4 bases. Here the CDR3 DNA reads TGTGCCATCGGCGGGAGAGGCTCAGATACGCAGTATTTT. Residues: CAIGGRGSDTQYF.

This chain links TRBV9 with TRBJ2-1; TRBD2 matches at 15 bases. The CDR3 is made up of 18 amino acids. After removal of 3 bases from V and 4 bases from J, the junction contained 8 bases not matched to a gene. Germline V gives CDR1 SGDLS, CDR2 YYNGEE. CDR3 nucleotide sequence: TGTGCCAGCAGCGGCGGGACTAGCGGGAGGCGAAAATACAATGAGCAGTTCTTC. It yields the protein CASSGGTSGRRKYNEQFF.